This T cell receptor (beta chain) emerged from a study of cytomegalovirus exposure and HLA in healthy donors. Both 60 Vbeta primers and 13 Jbeta primers went into the PCR. Clones were read by immunoSEQ multiplex PCR, and TCRdb kept only the in-frame ones, dropping some. The sample includes about 72,000 clones, roughly four fifths of them seen just once. The sequencing sample was made of PBMCs. The receptor comes from a man aged 18 to 35 in good health and CMV-seronegative.

The CDR3 protein is CAISGQGGYNSPLHF. CDR3 coding DNA: TGTGCCATCAGTGGACAGGGAGGTTATAATTCACCCCTCCACTTT. The V call is TRBV10-3, the J call TRBJ1-6; TRBD1 aligns across 7 bases. Germline V lookup: CDR1 ENHRY, CDR2 SYGVKD. CDR3 length equals 15 residues. Unmatched junction bases numbered 4, after V lost 4 bases and J lost 4 bases.